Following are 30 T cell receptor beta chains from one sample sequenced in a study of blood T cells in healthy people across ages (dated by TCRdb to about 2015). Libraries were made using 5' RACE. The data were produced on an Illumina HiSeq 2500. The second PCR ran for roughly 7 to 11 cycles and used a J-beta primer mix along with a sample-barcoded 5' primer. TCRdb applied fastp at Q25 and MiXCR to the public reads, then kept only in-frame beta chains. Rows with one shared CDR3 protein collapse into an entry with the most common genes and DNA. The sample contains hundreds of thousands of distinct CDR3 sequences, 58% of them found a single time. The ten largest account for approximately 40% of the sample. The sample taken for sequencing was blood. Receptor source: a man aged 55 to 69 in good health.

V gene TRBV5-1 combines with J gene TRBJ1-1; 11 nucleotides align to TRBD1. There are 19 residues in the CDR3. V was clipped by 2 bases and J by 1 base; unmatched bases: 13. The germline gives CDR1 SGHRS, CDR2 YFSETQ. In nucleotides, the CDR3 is TGCGCCAGCAGCTTTCCCCGCCAGGACAGGGGGCGGAAGAACACTGAAGCTTTCTTT. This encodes CASSFPRQDRGRKNTEAFF.

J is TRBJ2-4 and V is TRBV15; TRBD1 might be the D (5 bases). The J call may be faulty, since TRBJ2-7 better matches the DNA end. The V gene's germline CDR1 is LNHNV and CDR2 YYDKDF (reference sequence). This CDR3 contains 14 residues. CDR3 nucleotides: TGTGCCACCAGCAGAGAGGCAGGGAACTACGAGCAGTACTTC. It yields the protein CATSREAGNYEQYF.

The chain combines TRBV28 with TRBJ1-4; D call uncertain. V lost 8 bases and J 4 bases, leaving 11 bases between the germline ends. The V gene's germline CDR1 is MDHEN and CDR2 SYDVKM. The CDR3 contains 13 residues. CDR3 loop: CASAEGGNEKLFF. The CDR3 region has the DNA TGTGCCAGCGCCGAGGGTGGTAATGAAAAACTGTTTTTT. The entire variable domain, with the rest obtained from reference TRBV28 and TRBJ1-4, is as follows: DVKVTQSSRYLVKRTGEKVFLECVQDMDHENMFWYRQDPGLGLRLIYFSYDVKMKEKGDIPEGYSVSREKKERFSLILESASTNQTSMYLCASAEGGNEKLFFGSGTQLSVL.

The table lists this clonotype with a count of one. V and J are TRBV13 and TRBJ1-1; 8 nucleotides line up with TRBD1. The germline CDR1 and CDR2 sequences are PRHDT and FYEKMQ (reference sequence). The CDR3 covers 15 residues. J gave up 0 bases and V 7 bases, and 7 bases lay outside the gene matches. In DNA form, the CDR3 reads TGTGCCAGCACCCATGGACAGGGAATGAACACTGAAGCTTTCTTT. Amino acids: CASTHGQGMNTEAFF.

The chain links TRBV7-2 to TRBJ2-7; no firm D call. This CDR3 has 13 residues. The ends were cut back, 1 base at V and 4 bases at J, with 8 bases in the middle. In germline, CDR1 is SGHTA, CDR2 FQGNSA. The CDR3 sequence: CASSLEPQYEQYF. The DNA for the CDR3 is TGTGCCAGCAGCTTAGAACCTCAATACGAGCAGTACTTC.

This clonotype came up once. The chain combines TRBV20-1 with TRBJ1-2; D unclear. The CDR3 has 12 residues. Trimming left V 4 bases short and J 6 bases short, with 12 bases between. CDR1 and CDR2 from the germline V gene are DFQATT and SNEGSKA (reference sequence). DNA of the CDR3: TGCAGTGCTAACGGTCACAGAGATGGCTACACCTTC. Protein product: CSANGHRDGYTF.

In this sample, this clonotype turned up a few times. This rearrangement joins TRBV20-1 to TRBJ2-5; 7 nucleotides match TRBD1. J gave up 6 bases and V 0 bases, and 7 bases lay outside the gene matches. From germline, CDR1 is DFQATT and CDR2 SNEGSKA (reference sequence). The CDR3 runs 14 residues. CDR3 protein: CSARDPRQGKTQYF. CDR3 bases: TGCAGTGCTAGAGACCCTAGACAGGGAAAGACCCAGTACTTC.

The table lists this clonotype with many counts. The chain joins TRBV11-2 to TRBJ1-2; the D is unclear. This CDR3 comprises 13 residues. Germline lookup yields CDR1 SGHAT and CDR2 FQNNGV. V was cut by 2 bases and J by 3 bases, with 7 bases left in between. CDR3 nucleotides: TGTGCCAGCAGCTTAAGTTTCGACTATGGCTACACCTTC. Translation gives CASSLSFDYGYTF.

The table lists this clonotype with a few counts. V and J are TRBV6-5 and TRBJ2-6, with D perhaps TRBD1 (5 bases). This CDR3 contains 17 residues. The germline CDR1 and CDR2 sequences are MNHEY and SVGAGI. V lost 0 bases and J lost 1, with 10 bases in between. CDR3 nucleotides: TGTGCCAGCAGTTACTCCATCAGGGCTTCTGGGGCCAACGTCCTGACTTTC. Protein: CASSYSIRASGANVLTF.

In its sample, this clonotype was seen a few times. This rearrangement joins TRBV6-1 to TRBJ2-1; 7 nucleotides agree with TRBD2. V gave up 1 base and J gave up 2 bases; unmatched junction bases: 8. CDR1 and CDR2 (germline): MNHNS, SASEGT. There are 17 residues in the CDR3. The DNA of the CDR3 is TGTGCCAGCAGTGAAGAGCGGGGTACGGCTCCCTACAATGAGCAGTTCTTC. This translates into CASSEERGTAPYNEQFF.

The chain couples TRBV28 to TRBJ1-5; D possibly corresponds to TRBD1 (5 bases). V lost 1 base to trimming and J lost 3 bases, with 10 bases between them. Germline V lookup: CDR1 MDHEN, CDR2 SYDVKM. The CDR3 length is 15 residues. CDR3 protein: CASSLFGTLNQPQHF. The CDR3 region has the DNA TGTGCCAGCAGTTTATTTGGGACGCTCAATCAGCCCCAGCATTTT.

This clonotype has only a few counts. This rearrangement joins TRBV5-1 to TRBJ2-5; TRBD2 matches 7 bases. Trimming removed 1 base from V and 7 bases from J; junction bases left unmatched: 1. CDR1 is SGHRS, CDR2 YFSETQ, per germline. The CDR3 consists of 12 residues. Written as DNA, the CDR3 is TGCGCCAGCAGCTTGACGGGAGGGACCCAGTACTTC. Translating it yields CASSLTGGTQYF.

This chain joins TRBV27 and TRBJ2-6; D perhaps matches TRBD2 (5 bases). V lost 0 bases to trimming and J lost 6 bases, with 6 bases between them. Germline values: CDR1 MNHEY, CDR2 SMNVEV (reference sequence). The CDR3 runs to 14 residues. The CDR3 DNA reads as TGTGCCAGCAGTTTATCGAGGGTGGCCAACGTCCTGACTTTC. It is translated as CASSLSRVANVLTF.

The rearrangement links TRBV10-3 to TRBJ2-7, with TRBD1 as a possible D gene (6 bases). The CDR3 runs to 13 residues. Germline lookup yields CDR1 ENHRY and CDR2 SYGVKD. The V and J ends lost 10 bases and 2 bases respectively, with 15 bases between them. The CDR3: CATAPTGTYEQYF. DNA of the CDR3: TGTGCCACGGCCCCGACAGGTACCTACGAGCAGTACTTC.

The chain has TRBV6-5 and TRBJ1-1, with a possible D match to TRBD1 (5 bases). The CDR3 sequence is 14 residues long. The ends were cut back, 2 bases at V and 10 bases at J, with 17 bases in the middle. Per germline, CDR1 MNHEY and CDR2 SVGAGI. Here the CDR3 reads CASSYKDKGYAAFF. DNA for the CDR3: TGTGCCAGCAGTTACAAGGACAAGGGGTATGCAGCTTTCTTT.

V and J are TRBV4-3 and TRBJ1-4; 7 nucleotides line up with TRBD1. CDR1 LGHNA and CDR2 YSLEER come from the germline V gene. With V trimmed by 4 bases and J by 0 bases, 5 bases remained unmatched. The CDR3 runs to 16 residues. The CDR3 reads CASSPRDSATNEKLFF. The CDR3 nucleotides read TGCGCCAGCAGCCCCAGGGACAGTGCAACTAATGAAAAACTGTTTTTT.

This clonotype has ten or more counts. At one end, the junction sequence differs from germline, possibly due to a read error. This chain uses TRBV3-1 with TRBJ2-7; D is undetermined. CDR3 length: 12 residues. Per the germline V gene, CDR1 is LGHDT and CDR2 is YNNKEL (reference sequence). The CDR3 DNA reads TGTGCCAGCAGTCAAGCAGGATACGAGCAGTACTTC. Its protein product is CASSQAGYEQYF.

The CDR3 DNA follows: TGTGCCAGCAGACCGACGGGAAGTTACACAGATACGCAGTATTTT. It is translated as CASRPTGSYTDTQYF. The chain joins TRBV12-3 or TRBV12-4 to TRBJ2-3; D may be TRBD2 (5 bases). V was pared by 6 bases and J by 2 bases, with 15 bases between. This CDR3 spans 15 amino acids.

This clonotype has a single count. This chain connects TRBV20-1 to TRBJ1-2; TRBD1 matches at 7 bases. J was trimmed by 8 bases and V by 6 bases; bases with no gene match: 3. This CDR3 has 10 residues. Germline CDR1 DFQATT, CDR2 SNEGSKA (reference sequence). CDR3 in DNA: TGCAGTGCAGACAGGGACGGCTACACCTTC. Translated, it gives CSADRDGYTF.

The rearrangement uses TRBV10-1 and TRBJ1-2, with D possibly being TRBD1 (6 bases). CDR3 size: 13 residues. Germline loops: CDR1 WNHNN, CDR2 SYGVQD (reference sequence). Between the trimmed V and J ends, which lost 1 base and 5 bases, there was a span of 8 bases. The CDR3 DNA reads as TGCGCCAGCAGTGAGTACAGGGAGTATGGCTACACCTTC. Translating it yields CASSEYREYGYTF.

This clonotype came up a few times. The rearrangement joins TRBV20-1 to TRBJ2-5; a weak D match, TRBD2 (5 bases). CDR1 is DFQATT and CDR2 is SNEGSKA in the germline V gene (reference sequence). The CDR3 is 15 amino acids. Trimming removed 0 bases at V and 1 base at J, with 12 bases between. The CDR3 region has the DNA TGCAGTGCTAGAGATAGTCGGCGGGCCCAAGAGACCCAGTACTTC. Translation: CSARDSRRAQETQYF.

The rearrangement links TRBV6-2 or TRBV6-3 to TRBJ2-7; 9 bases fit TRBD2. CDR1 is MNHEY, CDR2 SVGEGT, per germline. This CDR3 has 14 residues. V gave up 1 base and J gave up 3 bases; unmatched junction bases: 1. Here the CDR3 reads CASSYLRGGYEQYF. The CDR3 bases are TGTGCCAGCAGTTACTTGCGGGGGGGCTACGAGCAGTACTTC.

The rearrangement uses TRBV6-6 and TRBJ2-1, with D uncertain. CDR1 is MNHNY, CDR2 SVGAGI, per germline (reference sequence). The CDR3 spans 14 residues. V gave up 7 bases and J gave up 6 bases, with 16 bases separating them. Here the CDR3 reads CASTGELPPNEQFF. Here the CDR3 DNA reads TGTGCCAGCACCGGCGAGCTACCACCCAATGAGCAGTTCTTC.

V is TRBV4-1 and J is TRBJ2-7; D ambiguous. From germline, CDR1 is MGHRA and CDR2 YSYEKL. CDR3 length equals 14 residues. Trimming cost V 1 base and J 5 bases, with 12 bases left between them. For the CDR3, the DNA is TGCGCCAGCAGCCAAGGGGTTAGAACAGACGAGCAGTACTTC. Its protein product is CASSQGVRTDEQYF.

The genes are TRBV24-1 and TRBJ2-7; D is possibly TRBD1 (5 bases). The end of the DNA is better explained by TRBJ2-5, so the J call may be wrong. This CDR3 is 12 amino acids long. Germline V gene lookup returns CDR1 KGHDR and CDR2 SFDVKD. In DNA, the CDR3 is TGTGCCACCAGTGACCAGGGTGAGACCCAGTACTTC. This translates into CATSDQGETQYF.

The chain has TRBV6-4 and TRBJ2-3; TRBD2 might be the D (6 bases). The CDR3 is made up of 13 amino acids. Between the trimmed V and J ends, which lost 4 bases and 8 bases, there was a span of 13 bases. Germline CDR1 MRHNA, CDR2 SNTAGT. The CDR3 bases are TGTGCCAGCAGTGGAGAGGAGGGCGGTACGCAGTATTTT. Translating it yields CASSGEEGGTQYF.

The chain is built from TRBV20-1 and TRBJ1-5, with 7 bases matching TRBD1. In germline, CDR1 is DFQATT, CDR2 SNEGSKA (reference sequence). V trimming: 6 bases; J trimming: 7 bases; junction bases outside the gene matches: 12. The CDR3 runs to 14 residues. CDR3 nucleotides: TGCAGTGCGAGGACCCCAGGGGGTCACCAGCCCCAGCATTTT. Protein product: CSARTPGGHQPQHF.

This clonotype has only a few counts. The CDR3 here is CASSSSTATYGYTF. The CDR3 nucleotides read TGTGCCAGCAGTTCATCGACAGCCACCTATGGCTACACCTTC. The gene calls are TRBV27 and TRBJ1-2; tentative D call: TRBD1 (5 bases). V lost 4 bases, J lost 4 bases, and 13 bases lay in between. This CDR3 contains 14 residues. CDR1 and CDR2 (germline): MNHEY, SMNVEV (reference sequence).

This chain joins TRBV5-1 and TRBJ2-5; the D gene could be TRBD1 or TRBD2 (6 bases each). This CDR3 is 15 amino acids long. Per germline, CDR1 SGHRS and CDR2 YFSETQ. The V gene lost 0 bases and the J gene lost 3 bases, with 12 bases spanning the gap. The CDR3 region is CASSLAPEGEETQYF. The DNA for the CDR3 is TGCGCCAGCAGCTTGGCCCCGGAGGGGGAAGAGACCCAGTACTTC.

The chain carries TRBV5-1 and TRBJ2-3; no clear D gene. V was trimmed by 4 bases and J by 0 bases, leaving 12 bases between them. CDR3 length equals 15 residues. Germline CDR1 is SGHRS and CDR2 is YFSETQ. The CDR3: CASSPRWASTDTQYF. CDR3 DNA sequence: TGCGCCAGCAGCCCCAGGTGGGCGAGCACAGATACGCAGTATTTT.